The 6 T cell receptor beta chains reported below all come from one sample, sequenced in a study of CXCR3-negative and CXCR3-positive naive CD8 T cells. General study points: The TRB CDR3s that CXCR3-positive naive cells carried were more hydrophobic than those of CXCR3-negative naive cells.

These TCRs' antigens remain unknown. Carrying UMI labels, the TRB cDNA libraries were prepared through 5' RACE. TCRdb re-analyzed the 5' RACE reads; it lists each CDR3 protein once, without DNA. The sample totals 130,000 to 150,000 distinct CDR3 sequences; its top ten clones hold under 0.35%. Sequencing input: naive CXCR3+ CD8+ T cells from blood. Noted subset: CD45RO-CCR7+CD27+CD95- naive CD8+ T cells expressing CXCR3 (TNR3+). The receptor set was obtained from a human donor in good health. Some clones in this sample may be carry-over from other donors' samples.

This rearrangement joins TRBV25-1 to TRBJ2-1. CDR1 is MGHDK and CDR2 is SYGVNS in the germline V gene. The CDR3 extends over 11 amino acids. The CDR3 is CASSVGTEQFF.

The chain recombines TRBV27 with TRBJ1-2; TCRdb calls TRBD1, which cannot be checked without DNA. Germline lookup yields CDR1 MNHEY and CDR2 SMNVEV (reference sequence). The CDR3 is 14 amino acids. CDR3: CASSLSGGLWGYTF.

V is TRBV20-1 and J is TRBJ2-1. The CDR3 sequence is 13 residues long. Germline V gene sequence: CDR1 DFQATT, CDR2 SNEGSKA (reference sequence). The CDR3 reads CSAIPGDYNEQFF.

V is TRBV4-1 and J is TRBJ1-5; the D call from TCRdb, TRBD1, cannot be confirmed without DNA. CDR1 and CDR2 from the germline V gene are MGHRA and YSYEKL. The length of the CDR3 is 14 residues. CDR3 protein: CASSQVGENQPQHF.

The rearrangement uses TRBV7-9 and TRBJ2-5; there is no DNA to check the TCRdb D call of TRBD1. The V gene's germline CDR1 is SEHNR and CDR2 FQNEAQ (reference sequence). This CDR3 comprises 15 residues. The CDR3 protein is CASSPVGTGGETQYF.

The chain employs TRBV9 and TRBJ1-2. Looked up from germline, CDR1 is SGDLS and CDR2 is YYNGEE. The CDR3 runs 17 residues. The CDR3: CASSQLGTIAPNYGYTF.